This note documents a single T cell receptor (beta chain) sequence. V lost 2 bases and J 3 bases, leaving 8 bases between the germline ends. The length of the CDR3 is 14 residues. Per germline, CDR1 SGHRS and CDR2 YFSETQ. Sequenced by immunoSEQ multiplex PCR; TCRdb stores in-frame clones only, minus some. The sample lists tens of thousands of clones, about 95% occurring once. This entry comes from a study of T cells in tuberculosis. This sequence joins TRBV5-1 and TRBJ2-2, with D perhaps matching TRBD2 (6 bases). The TCR comes from a donor between 10 and 35 years old with latent tuberculosis or without tuberculosis infection. The sequenced sample was PBMCs. The CDR3 coding sequence is TGCGCCAGCAGCTTCGGGGGTGACACCGGGGAGCTGTTTTTT. It yields the protein CASSFGGDTGELFF.